This TCR beta chain is drawn from a study of regulatory T cells in long-lasting Graves disease. Study as a whole: Those with persistent Graves' disease had received antithyroid drugs for over 5 years with positive TSH receptor antibodies.

This clonotype was observed many times. Its target is not known. Time point indicated: persistent/refractory GD, antithyroid drugs over 5 years with positive TRAb. PBMCs were the source of the RNA used for TCR sequencing. Construction of TCR beta libraries relied on iRepertoire HTBI primers and on Arm-PCR targeting CDR3 regions. MiXCR was run by TCRdb on the multiplex PCR reads, yielding one entry per CDR3 protein. This sample carries hundreds of thousands of distinct CDR3 sequences, around 30% of them seen once, and the ten largest clones take 35% to 55%. The CDR3 runs 12 residues. Per germline, CDR1 SGHAT and CDR2 FQNNGV. V lost 5 bases, J lost 5 bases, and 9 bases lay in between. Study observations and caveats: When disease was persistent, TRBV28, TRBJ1-2 and TRBJ2-5 were the favored segments. Those with persistent Graves' had less TCR diversity than newly diagnosed patients. Accuracy might have suffered from few samples.

The clonotype originates from a female donor with Graves disease. The chain carries TRBV11-2 and TRBJ1-2, with no clear D. The sequenced sample was peripheral blood mononuclear cells (PBMCs), obtained when the disease was refractory, from a patient treated with antithyroid drugs. The CDR3 loop is CASSVTVYGYTF. The CDR3 bases are TGTGCCAGCAGCGTGACCGTTTATGGCTACACCTTC.